A single sample gave rise to the 19 T cell receptor beta chains below, sequenced in a study of response to subunit inactivated influenza vaccine. TCRdb independently ran MiXCR on the RT-PCR reads; one entry per CDR3 protein. The repertoire holds roughly 630,000 distinct CDR3 sequences, with around 15% as singletons. The sequencing used PBMCs from blood, collected roughly 15 days before vaccination. These receptors came from a man aged 45-65 years who received an inactivated influenza vaccine.

The CDR3 protein is CSAYGPPIYSYNEQFF. CDR3 bases: TGCAGTGCTTACGGACCCCCGATTTACTCCTACAATGAGCAGTTCTTC. The rearrangement links TRBV20-1 to TRBJ2-1; no clear D gene. Germline V lookup: CDR1 DFQATT, CDR2 SNEGSKA (reference sequence). CDR3 length: 16 amino acids. V gave up 5 bases and J gave up 0 bases, with 17 bases separating them.

The chain employs TRBV12-3 or TRBV12-4 and TRBJ1-1, with D unresolved. The CDR3 is made up of 15 amino acids. With 5 bases removed from V and 1 base from J, the gap between germline ends came to 14 bases. CDR3 residues: CASSPRAGGNTEAFF. Written as DNA, the CDR3 is TGTGCCAGCAGTCCTAGGGCGGGCGGGAACACTGAAGCTTTCTTT.

This clonotype was observed a handful of times. The gene calls are TRBV6-2 or TRBV6-3 and TRBJ2-2; D unresolved. Germline CDR1 reads MNHEY; CDR2 reads SVGEGT. The germline V and J ends were trimmed by 6 bases and 5 bases, with 7 bases remaining between them. CDR3 length: 12 amino acids. CDR3 DNA sequence: TGTGCCAGCAGATTACAGACCGGGGAGCTGTTTTTT. This sequence encodes CASRLQTGELFF.

The V gene is TRBV7-8, the J gene TRBJ2-3, with D perhaps assigned TRBD1 or TRBD2 (5 bases each). V lost 5 bases, J lost 2 bases, and 14 bases lay in between. The CDR3 sequence is 15 residues long. Germline CDR1 and CDR2: SGHVS and FQNEAQ. The CDR3 nucleotides are TGTGCCAGCAGCAACATGGGGGAGTTCACAGATACGCAGTATTTT. Its translation is CASSNMGEFTDTQYF.

This clonotype was counted only a few times. The chain couples TRBV7-2 to TRBJ2-7, with D perhaps TRBD2 (6 bases). Trimming shortened V by 6 bases and J by 3 bases, and 15 bases separated the two germline ends. Germline values: CDR1 SGHTA, CDR2 FQGNSA. The CDR3 is made up of 14 amino acids. The CDR3 protein is CASRRGGTSYEQYF. The CDR3 nucleotides read TGTGCCAGCAGACGCGGAGGGACCAGCTACGAGCAGTACTTC. The full variable domain, with the rest looked up from reference TRBV7-2 and TRBJ2-7, is GAGVSQSPSNKVTEKGKDVELRCDPISGHTALYWYRQSLGQGLEFLIYFQGNSAPDKSGLPSDRFSAERTGGSVSTLTIQRTQQEDSAVYLCASRRGGTSYEQYFGPGTRLTVT.

The V call is TRBV12-3 or TRBV12-4, the J call TRBJ2-5; D not resolved. Trimming stripped 6 bases from V and 0 bases from J, with 17 bases between. This CDR3 is 16 amino acids long. The CDR3 DNA follows: TGTGCCAGCAGCCGCATCTTCCCGGGCTACCAAGAGACCCAGTACTTC. It specifies CASSRIFPGYQETQYF.

The table lists this clonotype with many counts. This rearrangement joins TRBV19 to TRBJ2-3; D ambiguous. V was clipped by 1 base and J by 2 bases, with 4 bases between them. The CDR3 runs 13 residues. Germline V gives CDR1 LNHDA, CDR2 SQIVND (reference sequence). The CDR3 DNA follows: TGTGCCAGTAGTATAGCCTACACAGATACGCAGTATTTT. It yields the protein CASSIAYTDTQYF.

This clonotype has just a few counts. The chain combines TRBV5-1 with TRBJ2-1; no firm D call. Germline CDR1 and CDR2: SGHRS and YFSETQ. Trimming removed 1 base at V and 5 bases at J, with 13 bases between. This CDR3 is built from 15 residues. CDR3 amino acids: CASSLYPGPNNEQFF. The CDR3, as DNA: TGCGCCAGCAGCTTGTATCCCGGGCCCAACAATGAGCAGTTCTTC.

This chain uses TRBV7-3 with TRBJ2-2; 8 nucleotides match TRBD2. This CDR3 region has 16 residues. Germline CDR1 reads SGHTA; CDR2 reads FQGTGA. Trimming took 1 base from V and 6 from J; bases not matched to a gene: 7. CDR3 nucleotide sequence: TGTGCCAGCAGCTTAAGGGTTAGCGGGGACTCCGGGGAGCTGTTTTTT. It specifies CASSLRVSGDSGELFF. Using reference TRBV7-3 and TRBJ2-2 for the parts outside the CDR3, the full variable domain is GAGVSQTPSNKVTEKGKYVELRCDPISGHTALYWYRQSLGQGPEFLIYFQGTGAADDSGLPNDRFFAVRPEGSVSTLKIQRTERGDSAVYLCASSLRVSGDSGELFFGEGSRLTVL.

The chain couples TRBV7-6 to TRBJ2-1; D gene unclear. The CDR3 runs to 16 residues. Trimming removed 1 base from V and 0 bases from J, with 10 bases in between. Germline loops: CDR1 SGHVS, CDR2 FNYEAQ. CDR3 nucleotides: TGTGCCAGCAGCTTAGGCGACCATAGCTCCTACAATGAGCAGTTCTTC. Residues: CASSLGDHSSYNEQFF.

On this clonotype itself: One junction end does not reproduce the germline sequence, and a read error may be involved. This chain links TRBV5-6 with TRBJ1-1; D gene uncertain. There are 12 residues in the CDR3. Germline values: CDR1 SGHDT, CDR2 YYEEEE. The DNA of the CDR3 is TGTGCCAGCAGCCCCTCCTGGAGTGCGTCGGTCTTT. The encoded protein is CASSPSWSASVF.

This chain uses TRBV5-1 with TRBJ2-7, with a weak D call TRBD2 (7 bases). In germline, CDR1 is SGHRS, CDR2 YFSETQ. Trimming took 4 bases from V and 3 from J, leaving 20 bases between them. CDR3 length: 16 amino acids. DNA of the CDR3: TGCGCCAGCAGCGGGGGTTTTGGCGGGGGCAACTACGAGCAGTACTTC. It is translated as CASSGGFGGGNYEQYF.

This chain connects TRBV28 to TRBJ2-3; perhaps TRBD2 as D (5 bases). Germline-derived CDR1 and CDR2 are MDHEN and SYDVKM. The germline V and J ends were trimmed by 5 bases and 4 bases, with 16 bases remaining between them. This CDR3 has 15 amino acids. CDR3 region: CASSVLIDGADTQYF. DNA of the CDR3: TGTGCCAGCAGTGTCTTGATCGACGGGGCAGATACGCAGTATTTT.

This clonotype came up a few times. The rearrangement links TRBV12-3 or TRBV12-4 to TRBJ1-2; TRBD1 is a possible D gene (6 bases). This CDR3 is built from 13 residues. Trimming removed 6 bases from V and 4 bases from J, with 12 bases in between. CDR3 in DNA: TGTGCCAGCAGCCCAGGGGAGGGCTATGGCTACACCTTC. The encoded protein is CASSPGEGYGYTF.

The rearrangement uses TRBV28 and TRBJ2-3; 7 bases agree with TRBD2. The CDR3 totals 11 residues. Germline CDR1 is MDHEN and CDR2 is SYDVKM. V lost 4 bases to trimming and J lost 8 bases; unmatched junction nucleotides: 0. The chain's CDR3 is CASSWGGTQYF. In DNA, the CDR3 is TGTGCCAGCAGTTGGGGGGGTACGCAGTATTTT.

The J gene is TRBJ2-1, the V gene TRBV20-1; 11 nucleotides agree with TRBD2. Trimming at V came to 5 bases and at J to 8 bases, leaving 8 bases not matched to a gene. Looked up from germline, CDR1 is DFQATT and CDR2 is SNEGSKA (reference sequence). This CDR3 contains 14 residues. The CDR3, as DNA: TGCAGTGCTGGACGGACTAGCGGGTCCGATGAGCAGTTCTTC. Translating gives CSAGRTSGSDEQFF.

Only a few counts were recorded for this clonotype. V usage is TRBV24-1 and J usage is TRBJ2-1; 13 bases line up with TRBD2. Germline V gene lookup returns CDR1 KGHDR and CDR2 SFDVKD. Unmatched junction bases numbered 4, after V lost 4 bases and J lost 5 bases. The length of the CDR3 is 16 residues. Written as DNA, the CDR3 is TGTGCCACCAGTGAACTAGCGGGGGGGAAAAACAATGAGCAGTTCTTC. Its protein product is CATSELAGGKNNEQFF.

This clonotype was picked up a small number of times. V is TRBV4-3 and J is TRBJ2-7; D might be TRBD2 (5 bases). Deletions cut 1 base from V and 5 bases from J, with 15 bases between. Germline values: CDR1 LGHNA, CDR2 YSLEER. The CDR3 extends over 15 amino acids. CDR3 sequence (DNA): TGCGCCAGCAGCCAAGTCGGGGAATCGTACCACGAGCAGTACTTC. Translating gives CASSQVGESYHEQYF.

Worth noting for this clonotype: This sequence may be a read error, since a much larger clone differs from it by one base. The chain recombines TRBV20-1 with TRBJ2-5; 10 bases agree with TRBD2. The V gene end was trimmed by 4 bases and the J gene end by 5 bases; junction bases not matched to a gene: 10. The germline CDR1 and CDR2 sequences are DFQATT and SNEGSKA (reference sequence). The CDR3 sequence is 15 residues long. The CDR3 nucleotides read TGCAGTGCTACCGCGACTAGCGGGTGGCAGGAGACCCAGTACTTC. Translated, it gives CSATATSGWQETQYF.